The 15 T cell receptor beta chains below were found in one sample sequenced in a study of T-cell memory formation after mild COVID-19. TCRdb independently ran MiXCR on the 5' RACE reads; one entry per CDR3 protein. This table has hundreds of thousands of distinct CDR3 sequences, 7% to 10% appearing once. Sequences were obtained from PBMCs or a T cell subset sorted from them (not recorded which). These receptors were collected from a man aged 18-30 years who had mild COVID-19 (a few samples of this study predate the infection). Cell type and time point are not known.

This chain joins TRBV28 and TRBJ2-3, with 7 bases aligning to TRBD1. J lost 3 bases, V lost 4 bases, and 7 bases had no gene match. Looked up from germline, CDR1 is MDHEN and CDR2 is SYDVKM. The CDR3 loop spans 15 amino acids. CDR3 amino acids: CASSYRDSRTDTQYF. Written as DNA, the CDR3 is TGTGCCAGCAGTTACCGGGACAGCCGAACAGATACGCAGTATTTT.

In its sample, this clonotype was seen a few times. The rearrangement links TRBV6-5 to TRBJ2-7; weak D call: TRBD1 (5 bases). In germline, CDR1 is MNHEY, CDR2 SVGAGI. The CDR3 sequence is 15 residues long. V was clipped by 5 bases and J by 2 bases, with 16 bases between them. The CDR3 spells CASSHDSYPTYEQYF. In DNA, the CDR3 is TGTGCCAGCAGTCACGACAGCTACCCTACCTACGAGCAGTACTTC.

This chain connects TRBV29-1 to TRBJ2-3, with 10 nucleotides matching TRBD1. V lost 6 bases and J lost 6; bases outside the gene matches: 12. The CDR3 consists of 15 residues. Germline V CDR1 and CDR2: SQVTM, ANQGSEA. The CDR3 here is CSVTPRTGGADTQYF. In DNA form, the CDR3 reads TGCAGCGTAACCCCGCGGACAGGGGGGGCGGATACGCAGTATTTT.

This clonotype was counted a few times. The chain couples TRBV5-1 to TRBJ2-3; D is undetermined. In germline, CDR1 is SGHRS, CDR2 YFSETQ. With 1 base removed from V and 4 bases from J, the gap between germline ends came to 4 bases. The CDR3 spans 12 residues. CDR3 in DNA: TGCGCCAGCAGCTTGTGGTCAGATACGCAGTATTTT. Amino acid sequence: CASSLWSDTQYF.

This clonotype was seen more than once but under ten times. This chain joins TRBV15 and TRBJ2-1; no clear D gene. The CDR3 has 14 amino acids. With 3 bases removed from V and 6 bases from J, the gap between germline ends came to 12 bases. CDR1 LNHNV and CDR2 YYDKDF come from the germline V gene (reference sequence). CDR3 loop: CATSRGNGGNEQFF. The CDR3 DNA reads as TGTGCCACCAGCAGGGGGAACGGTGGCAATGAGCAGTTCTTC.

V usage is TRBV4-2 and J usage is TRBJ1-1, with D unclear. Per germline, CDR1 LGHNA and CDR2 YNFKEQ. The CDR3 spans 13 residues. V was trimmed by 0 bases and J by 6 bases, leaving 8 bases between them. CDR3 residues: CASSQDDWAEAFF. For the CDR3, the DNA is TGTGCCAGCAGCCAAGATGATTGGGCTGAAGCTTTCTTT.

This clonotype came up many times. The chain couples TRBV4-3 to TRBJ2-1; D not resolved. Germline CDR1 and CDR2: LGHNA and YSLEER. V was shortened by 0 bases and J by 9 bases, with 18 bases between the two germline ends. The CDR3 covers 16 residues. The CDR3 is CASSQDPVGSSGEQFF. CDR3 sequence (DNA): TGCGCCAGCAGCCAAGATCCGGTAGGGTCGTCGGGTGAGCAGTTCTTC.

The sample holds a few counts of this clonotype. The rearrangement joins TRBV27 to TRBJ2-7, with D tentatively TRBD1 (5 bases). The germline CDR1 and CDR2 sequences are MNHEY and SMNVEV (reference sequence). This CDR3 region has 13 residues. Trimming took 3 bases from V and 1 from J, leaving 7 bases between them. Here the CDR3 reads CASSLTDSYEQYF. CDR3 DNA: TGTGCCAGCAGTTTGACAGATTCCTACGAGCAGTACTTC.

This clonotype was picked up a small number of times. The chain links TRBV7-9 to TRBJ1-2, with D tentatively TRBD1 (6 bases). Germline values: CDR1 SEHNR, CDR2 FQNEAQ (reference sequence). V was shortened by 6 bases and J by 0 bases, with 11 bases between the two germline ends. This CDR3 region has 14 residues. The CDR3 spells CASRRGSPNYGYTF. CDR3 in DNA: TGTGCCAGCAGAAGGGGGTCACCTAACTATGGCTACACCTTC.

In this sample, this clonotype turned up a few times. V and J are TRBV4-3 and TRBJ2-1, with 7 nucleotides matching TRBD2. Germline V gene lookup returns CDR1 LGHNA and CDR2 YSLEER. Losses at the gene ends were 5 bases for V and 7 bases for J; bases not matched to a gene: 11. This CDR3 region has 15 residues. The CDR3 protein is CASSGGRARFNEQFF. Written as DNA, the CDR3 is TGCGCCAGCAGCGGTGGGAGGGCGCGGTTTAATGAGCAGTTCTTC.

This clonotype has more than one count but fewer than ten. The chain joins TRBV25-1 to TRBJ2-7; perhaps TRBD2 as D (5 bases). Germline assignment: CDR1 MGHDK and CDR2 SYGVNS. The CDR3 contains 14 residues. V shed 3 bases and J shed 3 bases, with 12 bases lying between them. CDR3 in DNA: TGTGCCAGCAGTGATATGGGCGGGCACTACGAGCAGTACTTC. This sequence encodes CASSDMGGHYEQYF.

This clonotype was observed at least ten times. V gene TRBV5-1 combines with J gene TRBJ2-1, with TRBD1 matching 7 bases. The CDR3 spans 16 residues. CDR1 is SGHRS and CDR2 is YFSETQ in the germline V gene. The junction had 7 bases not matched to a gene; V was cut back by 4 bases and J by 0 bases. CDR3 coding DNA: TGCGCCAGCAGCATTGACAGGGCGAGCTCCTACAATGAGCAGTTCTTC. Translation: CASSIDRASSYNEQFF. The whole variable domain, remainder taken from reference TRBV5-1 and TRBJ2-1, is KAGVTQTPRYLIKTRGQQVTLSCSPISGHRSVSWYQQTPGQGLQFLFEYFSETQRNKGNFPGRFSGRQFSNSRSEMNVSTLELGDSALYLCASSIDRASSYNEQFFGPGTRLTVL.

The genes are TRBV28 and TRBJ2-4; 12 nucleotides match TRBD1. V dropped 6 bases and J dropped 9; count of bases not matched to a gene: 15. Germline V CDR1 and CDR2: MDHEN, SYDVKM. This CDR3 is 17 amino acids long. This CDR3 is CASRDAGTGGAVGIQYF. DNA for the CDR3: TGTGCCAGCAGGGATGCCGGGACAGGGGGCGCGGTAGGCATTCAGTACTTC.

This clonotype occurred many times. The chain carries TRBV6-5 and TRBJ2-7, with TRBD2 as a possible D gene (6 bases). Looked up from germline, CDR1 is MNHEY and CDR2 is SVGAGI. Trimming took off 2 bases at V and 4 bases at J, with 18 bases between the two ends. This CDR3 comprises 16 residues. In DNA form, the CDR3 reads TGTGCCAGCAGTTACCGAGGTTTGGGGAGCGGGTACGAGCAGTACTTC. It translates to CASSYRGLGSGYEQYF.

The CDR3 region is CASSLDQGLYEQYV. The CDR3 DNA sequence: TGCGCCAGCAGCTTGGATCAGGGATTGTACGAGCAGTACGTC. V gene TRBV5-1 combines with J gene TRBJ2-7; D is possibly TRBD1 (5 bases). Trimming pared 0 bases from V and 4 bases from J, leaving 11 bases between. CDR1 SGHRS and CDR2 YFSETQ come from the germline V gene. CDR3 length: 14 residues.